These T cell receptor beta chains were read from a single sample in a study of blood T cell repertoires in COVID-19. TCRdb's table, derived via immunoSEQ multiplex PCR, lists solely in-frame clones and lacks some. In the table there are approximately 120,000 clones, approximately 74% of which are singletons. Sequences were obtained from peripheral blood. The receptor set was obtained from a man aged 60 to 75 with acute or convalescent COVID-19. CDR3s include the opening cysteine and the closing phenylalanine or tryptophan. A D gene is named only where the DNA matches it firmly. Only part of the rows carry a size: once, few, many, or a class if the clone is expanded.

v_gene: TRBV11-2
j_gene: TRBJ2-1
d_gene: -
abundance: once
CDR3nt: TGTGCCAGCAGCACTCAACTAGTTTCAAATGAGCAGTTCTTC
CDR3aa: CASSTQLVSNEQFF

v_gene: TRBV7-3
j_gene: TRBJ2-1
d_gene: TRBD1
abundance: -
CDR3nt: TGTGCCAGCAGTATGGGACAGGGCTACAATGAGCAGTTCTTC
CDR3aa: CASSMGQGYNEQFF

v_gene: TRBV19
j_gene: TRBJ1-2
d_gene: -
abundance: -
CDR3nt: TGTGCCAGTAGTCTCGGTTATTCGTCGGTTGGCTACACCTTC
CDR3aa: CASSLGYSSVGYTF

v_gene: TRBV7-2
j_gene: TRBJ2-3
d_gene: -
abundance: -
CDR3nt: TGTGCCAGCAGCTTAGGAGCCAGAGGAGGCACAGATACGCAGTATTTT
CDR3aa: CASSLGARGGTDTQYF

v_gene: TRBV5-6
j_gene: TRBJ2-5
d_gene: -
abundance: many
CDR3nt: TGTGCCAGCAGCTTGGCTAGCCGGGAGACCCAGTACTTC
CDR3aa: CASSLASRETQYF

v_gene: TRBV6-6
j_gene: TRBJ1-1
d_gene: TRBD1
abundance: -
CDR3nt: TGTGCCAGCAGTTCAGGGGGGCTTAACACTGAAGCTTTCTTT
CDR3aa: CASSSGGLNTEAFF

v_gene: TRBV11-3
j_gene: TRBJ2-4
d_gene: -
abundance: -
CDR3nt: TGTGCCAGCAGCTTAAGGCGACAGGACATAGCCAAAAACATTCAGTACTTC
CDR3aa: CASSLRRQDIAKNIQYF

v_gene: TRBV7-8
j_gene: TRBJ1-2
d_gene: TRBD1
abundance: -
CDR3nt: TGTGCCACCCAGTGGGGGACAGGGGACGAGGGCTACACCTTC
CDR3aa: CATQWGTGDEGYTF

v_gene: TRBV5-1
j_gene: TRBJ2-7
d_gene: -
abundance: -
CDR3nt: TGCGCCAGCAGCTTGGCCCCCGGGACTTACTACGAGCAGTACTTC
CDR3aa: CASSLAPGTYYEQYF

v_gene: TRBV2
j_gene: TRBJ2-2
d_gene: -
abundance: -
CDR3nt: TGTGCCAGCAGCCAGATAACGGGTCCCGGGGAGCTGTTTTTT
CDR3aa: CASSQITGPGELFF

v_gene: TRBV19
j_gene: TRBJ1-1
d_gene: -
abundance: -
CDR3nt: TGTGCCAGTAGATTCCGGGACAAGAACACTGAAGCTTTCTTT
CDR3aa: CASRFRDKNTEAFF

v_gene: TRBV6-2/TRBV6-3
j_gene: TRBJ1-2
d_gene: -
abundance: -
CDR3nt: TGTGCCAGCAGTTACGGTTCTGCAGGGAACGTCGGCTACACCTTC
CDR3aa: CASSYGSAGNVGYTF

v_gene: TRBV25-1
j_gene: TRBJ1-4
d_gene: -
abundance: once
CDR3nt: TGTGCCAGCAGTGAAACGGGTTCTTTAGAAAAACTGTTTTTT
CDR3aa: CASSETGSLEKLFF

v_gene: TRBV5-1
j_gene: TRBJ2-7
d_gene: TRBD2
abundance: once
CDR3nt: TGCGCCAGCAGCTCGACCCTAGCGGGGGCCTACGAGCAGTACTTC
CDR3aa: CASSSTLAGAYEQYF

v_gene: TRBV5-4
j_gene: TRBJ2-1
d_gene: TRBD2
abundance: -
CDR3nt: TGTGCCAGCAGCTTGGCCCAGGGACTAGCGTTGAATGAGCAGTTCTTC
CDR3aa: CASSLAQGLALNEQFF

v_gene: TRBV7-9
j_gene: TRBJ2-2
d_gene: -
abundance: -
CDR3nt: TGTGCCAGCAGCCCTTATTCGGAGGGCCTGAGGACCGGGGAGCTGTTTTTT
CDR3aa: CASSPYSEGLRTGELFF

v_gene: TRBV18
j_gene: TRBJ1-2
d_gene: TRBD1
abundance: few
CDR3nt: TGTGCCAGCTCGCAACAGGGGTCGGACTATGGCTACACCTTC
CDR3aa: CASSQQGSDYGYTF

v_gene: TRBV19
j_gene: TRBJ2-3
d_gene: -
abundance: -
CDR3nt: TGTGCCAGTAGTCTGGCGGGGGCCAATACGCAGTATTTT
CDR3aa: CASSLAGANTQYF

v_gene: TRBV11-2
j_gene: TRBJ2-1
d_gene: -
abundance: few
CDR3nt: TGTGCCAGCAGCTTAGCTGGAGGGGGGGCGGATGAGCAGTTCTTC
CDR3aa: CASSLAGGGADEQFF

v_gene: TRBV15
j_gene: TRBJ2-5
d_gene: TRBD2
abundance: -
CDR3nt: TGTGCCACCAGCAGCGGGACTAGCGGGGCAGAGACCCAGTACTTC
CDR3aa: CATSSGTSGAETQYF

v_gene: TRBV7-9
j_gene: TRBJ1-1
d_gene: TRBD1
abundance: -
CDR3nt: TGTGCCAGCAGCTTGACCCAGGGGGCCACTGAAGCTTTCTTT
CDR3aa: CASSLTQGATEAFF

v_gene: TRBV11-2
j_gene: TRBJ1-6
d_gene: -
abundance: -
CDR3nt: TGTGCCAGCAGTCCCGGGACTTGGAATTCACCCCTCCACTTT
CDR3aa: CASSPGTWNSPLHF

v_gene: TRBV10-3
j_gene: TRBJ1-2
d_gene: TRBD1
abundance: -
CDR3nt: TGTGCCATCAGCCGCTGGGACAGGGTAGGGAATGGCTACACCTTC
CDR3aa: CAISRWDRVGNGYTF

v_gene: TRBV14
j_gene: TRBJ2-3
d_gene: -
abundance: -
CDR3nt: TGTGCCAGCAGCCAAGAGTTTTACACAGGACGCACAGATACGCAGTATTTT
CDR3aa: CASSQEFYTGRTDTQYF

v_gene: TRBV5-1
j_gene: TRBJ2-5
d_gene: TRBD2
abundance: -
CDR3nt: TGCGCCAGCAGCCGCATACTAGCGCCCCAAGAGACCCAGTACTTC
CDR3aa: CASSRILAPQETQYF

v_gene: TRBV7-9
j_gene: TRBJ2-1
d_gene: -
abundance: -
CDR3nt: TGTGCCAGCAGCTTTTTAACAGGAGTCTACAATGAGCAGTTCTTC
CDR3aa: CASSFLTGVYNEQFF

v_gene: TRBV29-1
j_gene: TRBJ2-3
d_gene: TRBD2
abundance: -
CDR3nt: TGCAGCGAAAAAACCGGGACTAGCGGCGCAGATACGCAGTATTTT
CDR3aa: CSEKTGTSGADTQYF

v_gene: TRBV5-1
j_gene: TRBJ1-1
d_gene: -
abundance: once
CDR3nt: TGCGCCAGCAGCTTGGCCTCAAGCAACACTGAAGCTTTCTTT
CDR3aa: CASSLASSNTEAFF

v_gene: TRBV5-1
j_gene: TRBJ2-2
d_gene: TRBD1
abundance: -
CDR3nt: TGCGCCAGCAGCTTCCGGGACAGTAGGTCCGGGGAGCTGTTTTTT
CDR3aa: CASSFRDSRSGELFF

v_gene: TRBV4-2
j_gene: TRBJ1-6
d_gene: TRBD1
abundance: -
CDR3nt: TGTGCCAGCAGCCGGGACAGGGAATCACCCCTCCACTTT
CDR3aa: CASSRDRESPLHF

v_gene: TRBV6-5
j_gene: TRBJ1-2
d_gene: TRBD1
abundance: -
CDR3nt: TGTGCCAGCAGTCGGGACAGGGGGTACTATGGCTACACCTTC
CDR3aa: CASSRDRGYYGYTF

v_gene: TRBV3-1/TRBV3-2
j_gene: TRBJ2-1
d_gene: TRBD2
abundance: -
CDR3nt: TGTGCCAGCAGCCTTGCCCTGGGGCTAGCGGGAGGATCGTCCCACAATGAGCAGTTCTTC
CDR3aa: CASSLALGLAGGSSHNEQFF

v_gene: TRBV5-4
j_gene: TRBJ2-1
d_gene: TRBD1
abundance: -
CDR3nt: TGTGCCAGCAGCTTGGGACAGGGTTATGAGCAGTTCTTC
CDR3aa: CASSLGQGYEQFF

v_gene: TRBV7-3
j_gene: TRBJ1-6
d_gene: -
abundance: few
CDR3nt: TGTGCCAGCAGCTTAACGACAGCTTATAATTCACCCCTCCACTTT
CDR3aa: CASSLTTAYNSPLHF

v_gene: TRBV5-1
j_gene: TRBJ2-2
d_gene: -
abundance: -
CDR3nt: TGCGCCAGCAGCTTGGGGAGCGTAGGCCACACCGGGGAGCTGTTTTTT
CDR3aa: CASSLGSVGHTGELFF

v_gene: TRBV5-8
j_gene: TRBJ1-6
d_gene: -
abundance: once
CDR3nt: TGTGCCAGCAGCGCCATATGGAGGAATTCACCCCTCCACTTT
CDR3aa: CASSAIWRNSPLHF

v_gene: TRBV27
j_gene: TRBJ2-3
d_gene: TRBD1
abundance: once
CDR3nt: TGTGCCAGCAAACGACAGGGCTTCACAGATACGCAGTATTTT
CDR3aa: CASKRQGFTDTQYF

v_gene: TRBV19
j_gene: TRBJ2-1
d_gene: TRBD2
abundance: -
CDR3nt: TGTGCCAGTAGTGAGACTAGCGGGGCCTACAATGAGCAGTTCTTC
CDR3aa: CASSETSGAYNEQFF